The 12 T cell receptor beta chains below were found in one sample sequenced in a study of cytomegalovirus exposure and HLA in healthy donors (dated by TCRdb to 2016 to 2017). The library came from the immunoSEQ multiplex PCR assay. A mixture of 60 forward primers for TCR Vbeta segments and 13 reverse primers for TCR Jbeta segments was used in the multiplex PCR. The source is immuneACCESS, and TCRdb retained only in-frame sequences with V and J called. Part of the clones is not carried over; for the studies checked, unresolved V genes explain less than half of this, and the remainder is unexplained. The sample table lists about 43,000 clones, around 60% of them with a count of one. The top ten constitute roughly 9.3% of the sample. Material for sequencing was PBMCs. The receptors come from a human donor in good health.

There are a few counts of this clone. The CDR3 region has the DNA TGCGCCAGCAGCGGGGGGACTACCCAACGCCAGTTCTTC. Translation: CASSGGTTQRQFF. This chain links TRBV5-1 with TRBJ2-1; the match to TRBD2 covers 7 bases. This CDR3 contains 13 residues. V shed 4 bases and J 13 bases; nucleotides not matched to a gene: 11. CDR1 and CDR2 (germline): SGHRS, YFSETQ.

This rearrangement joins TRBV6-5 to TRBJ1-2; 7 nucleotides agree with TRBD1. Germline loops: CDR1 MNHEY, CDR2 SVGAGI. V was pared by 5 bases and J by 6 bases, with 9 bases of the junction left unmatched. There are 14 residues in the CDR3. CDR3 sequence reads: CASSENNRGHGYTF. The CDR3 DNA follows: TGTGCCAGCAGTGAAAACAACAGGGGCCATGGCTACACCTTC.

The V and J genes are TRBV18 and TRBJ2-1; the match to TRBD2 covers 8 bases. V trimming: 3 bases; J trimming: 4 bases; junction bases outside the gene matches: 8. Germline lookup yields CDR1 KGHSH and CDR2 LQKENI. This CDR3 is 16 amino acids long. CDR3 residues: CASSPPGTRVYNEQFF. CDR3 nucleotide sequence: TGTGCCAGCTCACCGCCCGGGACTAGAGTGTACAATGAGCAGTTCTTC.

V and J are TRBV7-2 and TRBJ1-5, with TRBD1 matching over 11 bases. This CDR3 is 14 amino acids long. Germline V gives CDR1 SGHTA, CDR2 FQGNSA. Trimming cost V 5 bases and J 7 bases; bases outside gene matches: 4. Here the CDR3 reads CASSHGTGGQPQHF. The CDR3 nucleotides are TGTGCCAGCAGCCATGGGACAGGGGGGCAGCCCCAGCATTTT.

This clone was seen a few times. The rearrangement joins TRBV9 to TRBJ1-2, with D hard to call. The CDR3 loop spans 15 amino acids. The V gene lost 4 bases and the J gene lost 6 bases, with 19 bases spanning the gap. Germline CDR1 SGDLS, CDR2 YYNGEE. In nucleotides, the CDR3 is TGTGCCAGCAGCTCCAATCCAGTGGCGCGGAATGGCTACACCTTC. Its translation: CASSSNPVARNGYTF.

The V and J genes are TRBV5-4 and TRBJ2-3; TRBD2 aligns across 15 bases. The length of the CDR3 is 17 residues. The germline CDR1 and CDR2 sequences are SGHNT and YYREEE (reference sequence). V was clipped by 9 bases and J by 3 bases; unmatched bases: 11. CDR3 nucleotides: TGTGCCACTGATCGCCCCGGGACTAGCGGGGGGACAGATACGCAGTATTTT. Residues: CATDRPGTSGGTDTQYF.

DNA of the CDR3: TGTGCCAGCAGTTGGATGACAGGGATCCACGAGCAGTACTTC. Protein sequence: CASSWMTGIHEQYF. V gene TRBV6-5 combines with J gene TRBJ2-7, with 7 bases aligning to TRBD1. Germline-derived CDR1 and CDR2 are MNHEY and SVGAGI. The CDR3 is 14 amino acids. J gave up 5 bases and V 4 bases, and 8 bases lay outside the gene matches.

V gene TRBV10-1 combines with J gene TRBJ2-1; maybe TRBD2 (7 bases). Per germline, CDR1 WNHNN and CDR2 SYGVQD (reference sequence). This CDR3 has 14 residues. V was pared by 5 bases and J by 9 bases, with 17 bases between. The CDR3 DNA follows: TGCGCCAGCAGTCGGACTAGGGGGAAGGTTGAGCAGTTCTTC. Amino acid sequence: CASSRTRGKVEQFF.

The rearrangement links TRBV5-1 to TRBJ1-4, with a tentative D call TRBD1 (6 bases). With 0 bases removed from V and 7 bases from J, the gap between germline ends came to 13 bases. CDR3 size: 15 residues. CDR1 and CDR2 (germline): SGHRS, YFSETQ. This chain's CDR3 is CASSLEGTRLEKLFF. The CDR3 coding sequence is TGCGCCAGCAGCTTGGAAGGGACAAGGCTTGAAAAACTGTTTTTT.

J is TRBJ1-5 and V is TRBV2, with D possibly matching TRBD1 (5 bases). The germline V gene has CDR1 SNHLY and CDR2 FYNNEI. With 4 bases removed from V and 7 bases from J, the gap between germline ends came to 11 bases. This CDR3 contains 13 residues. CDR3 sequence reads: CASSGIQVQPQHF. CDR3 DNA: TGTGCCAGCAGTGGCATACAGGTACAGCCCCAGCATTTT.

This clone was detected only once. V and J are TRBV4-3 and TRBJ2-2; 9 bases fit TRBD2. Germline assignment: CDR1 LGHNA and CDR2 YSLEER. This CDR3 is 17 amino acids long. J gave up 3 bases and V 1 base, and 6 bases lay outside the gene matches. The CDR3 here is CASSQGGRGGHTGELFF. The CDR3 DNA reads TGCGCCAGCAGCCAAGGAGGGCGGGGGGGCCACACCGGGGAGCTGTTTTTT.

The chain combines TRBV6-1 with TRBJ2-2, with D possibly matching TRBD2 (6 bases). The germline V and J ends were trimmed by 4 bases and 7 bases, with 13 bases remaining between them. CDR1 and CDR2 (germline): MNHNS, SASEGT. The CDR3 covers 14 residues. CDR3 DNA sequence: TGTGCCAGCAGTGGGAGGAGGGTACGCGGGGAGCTGTTTTTT. Its translation: CASSGRRVRGELFF.